These T cell receptor beta chains were read from a single sample in a study of blood T cell repertoires in COVID-19. Using immunoSEQ multiplex PCR, the repertoire was profiled, and TCRdb retains in-frame clones only, with some absent. The sample has approximately 300,000 clones, around 84% seen once. The specimen was PBMCs or T cells enriched from blood (not recorded which). The source is a woman aged 18 to 35 who had recovered from COVID-19. Each CDR3 is given with its conserved first and last residue. The D gene is left open where the match is weak. Expanded clones are given a class, and other clones once, few, many or no size at all.

>TRBV11-2|TRBD1|TRBJ2-7|15|few
CASITGTAPTYEQYF
TGTGCCAGCATCACCGGGACAGCTCCGACCTACGAGCAGTACTTC
>TRBV6-5|-|TRBJ1-1|15|-
CASSRQLDMNTEAFF
TGTGCCAGCAGTCGCCAACTTGACATGAACACTGAAGCTTTCTTT
>TRBV7-8|TRBD1|TRBJ1-5|14|-
CASSRDRGRQPQHF
TGTGCCAGCAGCCGCGACAGGGGGCGTCAGCCCCAGCATTTT
>TRBV13|TRBD2|TRBJ2-2|19|-
CASSAASFRAGLTTGELFF
TGTGCCAGCAGCGCCGCCTCTTTTCGAGCGGGATTAACAACCGGGGAGCTGTTTTTT
>TRBV5-1|-|TRBJ1-1|15|-
CASSLAGGQGTEAFF
TGCGCCAGCAGCTTGGCGGGGGGCCAGGGCACTGAAGCTTTCTTT
>TRBV5-4|TRBD2|TRBJ2-3|16|-
CASSWLAGGSTDTQYF
TGTGCCAGCAGCTGGCTAGCGGGAGGGAGCACAGATACGCAGTATTTT
>TRBV29-1|TRBD1|TRBJ2-1|12|-
CSVGTGMDEQFF
TGCAGCGTCGGGACAGGGATGGATGAGCAGTTCTTC
>TRBV2|TRBD2|TRBJ2-7|18|-
CASSEIGTSGGSPYEQYF
TGTGCCAGCAGTGAAATCGGGACTAGCGGGGGTTCACCCTACGAGCAGTACTTC
>TRBV27|TRBD1|TRBJ2-7|14|once
CASSSKQGGPEQYF
TGTGCCAGCAGTTCAAAACAGGGGGGTCCCGAGCAGTACTTC
>TRBV18|TRBD1|TRBJ2-7|16|-
CASSQNPGQWDYEQYF
TGTGCCAGCTCACAGAATCCGGGACAGTGGGATTACGAGCAGTACTTC
>TRBV11-1|TRBD1|TRBJ1-6|16|-
CASSPGTGSVGSPLHF
TGTGCCAGCAGCCCAGGGACAGGGTCGGTTGGTTCACCCCTCCACTTT
>TRBV6-5|TRBD2|TRBJ2-1|15|-
CASSYSSGGAGEQFF
TGTGCCAGCAGTTACTCCAGCGGGGGGGCCGGAGAGCAGTTCTTC
>TRBV29-1|-|TRBJ1-1|12|-
CSVSGLNTEAFF
TGCAGCGTGTCAGGGCTGAACACTGAAGCTTTCTTT
>TRBV10-2|-|TRBJ1-5|16|once
CASRGVADFSNQPQHF
TGCGCCAGCAGAGGGGTAGCGGATTTCAGCAATCAGCCCCAGCATTTT
>TRBV28|-|TRBJ1-2|14|-
CASTLAVANYGYTF
TGTGCCAGCACCTTGGCGGTCGCTAACTATGGCTACACCTTC
>TRBV14|-|TRBJ1-4|13|few
CASSQDLEEKLFF
TGTGCCAGCAGCCAAGATCTTGAGGAAAAACTGTTTTTT
>TRBV9|-|TRBJ1-1|14|-
CASSVEGENTEAFF
TGTGCCAGCAGCGTAGAAGGGGAGAACACTGAAGCTTTCTTT
>TRBV18|TRBD1|TRBJ1-2|15|-
CASSSNRGIGYGYTF
TGTGCCAGCTCGTCCAACAGGGGGATAGGCTATGGCTACACCTTC
>TRBV5-1|-|TRBJ2-1|16|-
CASSLGDSRSYNEQFF
TGCGCCAGCAGCTTGGGAGACAGCCGAAGCTACAATGAGCAGTTCTTC
>TRBV20-1|-|TRBJ1-1|11|-
CSASNGPGAFF
TGCAGTGCTAGTAACGGCCCAGGGGCTTTCTTT
>TRBV3-1/TRBV3-2|-|TRBJ2-2|15|few
CASSQGAPNTGELFF
TGTGCCAGCAGCCAGGGGGCCCCGAACACCGGGGAGCTGTTTTTT
>TRBV4-1|-|TRBJ1-1|11|-
CASSSTREAFF
TGCGCCAGCAGCTCCACGAGGGAAGCTTTCTTT
>TRBV6-1|-|TRBJ2-6|15|-
CASSEGSPGANVLTF
TGTGCCAGCAGTGAGGGGAGCCCTGGGGCCAACGTCCTGACTTTC
>TRBV30|TRBD1|TRBJ1-2|14|once
CAWRGLQGNRGYTF
TGTGCCTGGAGGGGGCTACAGGGGAATCGGGGCTACACCTTC
>TRBV3-1/TRBV3-2|TRBD1|TRBJ1-1|15|-
CASSHGGQVGTEAFF
TGTGCCAGCAGCCATGGCGGACAGGTAGGGACTGAAGCTTTCTTT
>TRBV9|TRBD1|TRBJ1-2|17|-
CASSVGTGNIGNYGYTF
TGTGCCAGCAGCGTGGGGACAGGGAATATAGGCAACTATGGCTACACCTTC
>TRBV5-1|TRBD2|TRBJ2-1|16|-
CASSLIAQKAGGKQFF
TGCGCCAGCAGCTTGATCGCCCAAAAGGCGGGAGGCAAGCAGTTCTTC
>TRBV7-9|-|TRBJ1-6|16|few
CASSARDTLTMSPLHF
TGTGCCAGCAGCGCCCGGGACACACTAACCATGTCCCCCCTCCACTTT
>TRBV1|-|TRBJ2-3|22|-
CTSSQHPMPSGGPTPFTDTQYF
TGCACCAGCAGCCAACACCCAATGCCTAGCGGGGGGCCTACGCCATTCACAGATACGCAGTATTTT
>TRBV20-1|-|TRBJ1-2|9|-
CSAASGYTF
TGCAGTGCTGCTAGCGGCTACACCTTC
>TRBV10-3|-|TRBJ1-1|16|-
CAISLRDMYMNTEAFF
TGTGCCATCAGCCTACGGGACATGTACATGAACACTGAAGCTTTCTTT
>TRBV6-5|TRBD1|TRBJ1-6|14|-
CASSQGANNSPLHF
TGTGCCAGCAGCCAGGGGGCTAATAATTCACCCCTCCACTTT
>TRBV2|-|TRBJ2-7|12|-
CASRGGSYEQYF
TGTGCCAGCAGGGGGGGATCCTACGAGCAGTACTTC
>TRBV28|TRBD1|TRBJ2-1|12|few
CASGEGTGGYFF
TGTGCCAGCGGTGAAGGGACAGGGGGCTACTTCTTC
>TRBV5-5|-|TRBJ1-2|16|-
CASSLGFMVDYYGYTF
TGTGCCAGCAGCTTGGGGTTTATGGTCGACTACTATGGCTACACCTTC
>TRBV5-4|-|TRBJ1-2|14|-
CASSPRGGAYGYTF
TGTGCCAGCAGCCCCCGGGGGGGGGCCTATGGCTACACCTTC
>TRBV19|-|TRBJ1-1|16|-
CASGPGLYSGNTEAFF
TGTGCCAGTGGCCCGGGCCTATACAGCGGGAACACTGAAGCTTTCTTT
>TRBV30|TRBD1|TRBJ1-1|13|-
CAWRDRVNTEAFF
TGTGCCTGGAGGGACAGGGTGAACACTGAAGCTTTCTTT
>TRBV27|TRBD1|TRBJ2-7|12|-
CATLTGMNEQYF
TGTGCCACCCTGACAGGGATGAACGAGCAGTACTTC
>TRBV6-5|-|TRBJ2-1|13|-
CASSPGTLNEQFF
TGTGCCAGCAGTCCTGGGACACTCAATGAGCAGTTCTTC
>TRBV19|-|TRBJ2-7|16|-
CASSMGFGGPAYEQYF
TGTGCCAGTAGTATGGGATTTGGCGGGCCCGCCTACGAGCAGTACTTC
>TRBV7-9|TRBD2|TRBJ2-5|15|once
CASSTGTSSGETQYF
TGTGCCAGCAGTACCGGGACTAGCAGTGGGGAGACCCAGTACTTC
>TRBV28|-|TRBJ2-2|13|-
CASLYRGSGELFF
TGTGCCAGCCTATACCGAGGATCCGGGGAGCTGTTTTTT
>TRBV19|-|TRBJ1-1|15|-
CASSILWTENTEAFF
TGTGCCAGTAGTATACTATGGACAGAGAACACTGAAGCTTTCTTT
>TRBV29-1|TRBD1|TRBJ1-1|12|once
CSVAGTGIEAFF
TGCAGCGTCGCCGGGACAGGCATTGAAGCTTTCTTT